The T cell receptor (beta chain) described here comes from a study of T cell responses to AZD1222 COVID-19 vaccine. Comments on this clone: What it binds is not known.

Some clones are missing from TCRdb's copy, which holds only in-frame ones; the method was immunoSEQ multiplex PCR. Altogether around 130,000 clones are present, 90% being singletons, with the ten largest covering 4% to 5%. Study-wide results and caveats: Clonal diversity was possibly underestimated; the donors were predominantly white British and more often female. Regions 160-218 and 743-854 held dominance among vaccine-associated CD4 TCRs, which spanned spike. Baseline seropositives among AZD1222 recipients totaled only five or six.

The source is an adult who received the MenACWY meningococcal vaccine as a control. The material was peripheral blood, obtained 28 days after the second dose of the MenACWY control vaccine.

CDR3 nucleotide sequence: TGTGCCAGCAGTTTATACGCTTCCGAGGCATTAAAAAGGGACGAGCAGTACTTC. Its translation: CASSLYASEALKRDEQYF. The rearrangement uses TRBV27 and TRBJ2-7; the D is unclear. There are 18 residues in the CDR3. Looked up from germline, CDR1 is MNHEY and CDR2 is SMNVEV (reference sequence). V lost 1 base to trimming and J lost 5 bases, with 24 bases between them.